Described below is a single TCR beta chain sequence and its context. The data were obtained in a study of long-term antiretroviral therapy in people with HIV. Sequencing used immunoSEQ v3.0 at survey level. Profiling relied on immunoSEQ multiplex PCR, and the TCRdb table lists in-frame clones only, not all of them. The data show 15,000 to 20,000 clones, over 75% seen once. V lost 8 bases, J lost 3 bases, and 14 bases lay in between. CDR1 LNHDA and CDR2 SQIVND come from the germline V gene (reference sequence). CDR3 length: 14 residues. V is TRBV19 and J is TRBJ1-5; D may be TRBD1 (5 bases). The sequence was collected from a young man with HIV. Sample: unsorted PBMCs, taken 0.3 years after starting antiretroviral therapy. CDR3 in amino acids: CASATWGPNQPQHF. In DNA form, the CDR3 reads TGTGCCAGTGCAACTTGGGGCCCCAATCAGCCCCAGCATTTT.